This TCR beta chain was captured in a study of blood T cell repertoires in COVID-19. Study details: Sample material is recorded as cDNA or gDNA derived from T cells, B-cell-depleted T cells, or PBMCs.

Germline assignment: CDR1 LNHDA and CDR2 SQIVND (reference sequence). V was trimmed by 9 bases and J by 7 bases, leaving 22 bases between them. The CDR3 sequence is 15 residues long. Under the authors' procedure: Cell counts per sample came from amplifying reference gene primers. The protocol was immunoSEQ multiplex PCR, while the TCRdb copy is restricted to in-frame clones and leaves out a portion. The V and J calls and clone size were taken over from that table, and D and trimming were inferred from the DNA. Of about 85,000 clones listed, about four fifths were seen once; the top ten hold 1.2%. This clone has only one observation.

Sequencing used peripheral blood. The rearrangement joins TRBV19 to TRBJ2-1; tentatively, D is TRBD1 (6 bases). The sequence came from a woman older than 75 with acute or convalescent COVID-19. CDR3 bases: TGTGCCAGCATCGGGTACAGGGAAAGTCGGAATGAGCAGTTCTTC. Amino acid sequence: CASIGYRESRNEQFF.